A selection of T cell receptor beta chains follows, all from one sample in a study of T cell responses to AZD1222 COVID-19 vaccine. Repertoires were generated with immunoSEQ multiplex PCR, while TCRdb's copy carries only in-frame clones and drops some. This table has 140,000 to 150,000 clones, 85% to 95% appearing once. The sample in question was peripheral blood, obtained after recovery from COVID-19. These receptors came from an adult who had recovered from COVID-19. CDR3s include the opening cysteine and the closing phenylalanine or tryptophan. Fields, in order: J gene, clone size, V gene, D gene, CDR3 protein, CDR3 DNA. The D gene is left open where the match is weak. Size tells how often a clone was seen (once, few, many) or the class of an expanded clone, and some rows leave it out.

TRBJ2-2	-	TRBV5-1	TRBD2	CASSPPTTSGRIPRELFF	TGCGCCAGCAGCCCACCAACTACTAGCGGCCGGATTCCCAGGGAGCTGTTTTTT
TRBJ1-5	-	TRBV28	TRBD1	CASTLPGQGALSNQPQHF	TGTGCCAGCACCCTCCCGGGGCAGGGGGCCCTTAGCAATCAGCCCCAGCATTTT
TRBJ2-7	once	TRBV29-1	-	CSVGVAAGKGEQYF	TGCAGCGTTGGAGTGGCCGCAGGGAAGGGCGAGCAGTACTTC
TRBJ1-4	few	TRBV2	-	CASSVTRVNEKLFF	TGTGCCAGCAGTGTGACACGCGTCAATGAAAAACTGTTTTTT
TRBJ1-1	-	TRBV7-3	-	CASSLYGGEAFF	TGTGCCAGCAGCTTATATGGGGGTGAAGCTTTCTTT
TRBJ1-1	-	TRBV6-1	-	CASSEEYLNTEAFF	TGTGCCAGCAGTGAGGAGTATTTGAACACTGAAGCTTTCTTT
TRBJ2-7	-	TRBV28	TRBD2	CASRGGGAAAYEQYF	TGTGCCAGCAGAGGCGGGGGGGCGGCTGCCTACGAGCAGTACTTC
TRBJ1-2	-	TRBV27	-	CASSGGGSYGYTF	TGTGCCAGCTCCGGGGGAGGGAGCTATGGCTACACCTTC
TRBJ2-1	-	TRBV6-1	TRBD2	CASSEGLAEYNEQFF	TGTGCCAGCAGTGAAGGACTAGCGGAGTACAATGAGCAGTTCTTC
TRBJ1-2	-	TRBV28	-	CASKGVTGGLSNYGYTF	TGTGCCAGCAAGGGGGTGACTGGGGGCCTCTCTAACTATGGCTACACCTTC
TRBJ1-1	-	TRBV6-5	-	CASSSSPGQLKLFF	TGTGCCAGCAGCTCCTCCCCGGGTCAACTGAAGCTTTTCTTT
TRBJ2-7	-	TRBV23-1	TRBD2	CASSPSREKSYEQYF	TGCGCCAGCAGTCCATCGCGGGAGAAGTCCTACGAGCAGTACTTC
TRBJ2-3	-	TRBV24-1	TRBD2	CATSDSGLAGLVDTQYF	TGTGCCACCAGTGATTCAGGACTAGCGGGATTAGTGGATACGCAGTATTTT
TRBJ2-7	few	TRBV2	-	CASSEKGTFPEQYF	TGTGCCAGCAGTGAAAAAGGGACTTTTCCCGAGCAGTACTTC
TRBJ1-1	-	TRBV4-1	TRBD1	CASSQDTGVNTEAFF	TGCGCCAGCAGCCAAGACACAGGGGTGAACACTGAAGCTTTCTTT
TRBJ1-1	-	TRBV18	-	CASSPQGGDTEAFF	TGTGCCAGCTCACCACAGGGGGGGGACACTGAAGCTTTCTTT
TRBJ2-5	-	TRBV7-9	TRBD1	CASSTPRGTGGFFQETQYF	TGTGCCAGCAGCACGCCGAGGGGGACAGGGGGCTTTTTCCAAGAGACCCAGTACTTC
TRBJ1-3	-	TRBV9	TRBD1	CASSRQGLHSGNTIYF	TGTGCCAGCTCACGACAGGGTCTACACTCTGGAAACACCATATATTTT
TRBJ2-3	once	TRBV29-1	TRBD2	CSVGLTGGRTDTQYF	TGCAGCGTTGGGCTAACGGGAGGGCGCACAGATACGCAGTATTTT
TRBJ1-2	-	TRBV19	-	CASRHGGGKGYTF	TGTGCCAGTAGACATGGCGGAGGGAAGGGCTACACCTTC
TRBJ2-3	-	TRBV9	TRBD2	CASSVGTSAADTQYF	TGTGCCAGCAGCGTAGGGACTAGCGCGGCAGATACGCAGTATTTT
TRBJ2-3	-	TRBV2	TRBD1	CATEGGTGTDTQYF	TGTGCCACCGAAGGCGGGACAGGTACAGATACGCAGTATTTT
TRBJ2-7	-	TRBV6-5	TRBD2	CASSLGRGSYEQYF	TGTGCCAGCAGTTTGGGTCGCGGGAGTTACGAGCAGTACTTC
TRBJ1-6	-	TRBV9	-	CASSSQGTIGNSPLHF	TGTGCCAGCAGCTCACAGGGTACGATTGGTAATTCACCCCTCCACTTT
TRBJ2-3	-	TRBV19	TRBD2	CASSIGLAGADTQYF	TGTGCCAGTAGTATAGGACTAGCGGGAGCCGATACGCAGTATTTT
TRBJ2-7	-	TRBV28	-	CASSFRGFSYEQYF	TGTGCCAGCAGTTTTAGGGGCTTTTCCTACGAGCAGTACTTC
TRBJ2-3	-	TRBV28	TRBD1	CASSSPYRGRGTDTQYF	TGTGCCAGCAGTTCCCCGTACAGGGGAAGGGGCACAGATACGCAGTATTTT
TRBJ1-3	-	TRBV10-1	-	CASSESSGNTIYF	TGCGCCAGCAGTGAGTCGTCTGGAAACACCATATATTTT
TRBJ2-7	-	TRBV7-6	-	CASSPEARRAYEQYF	TGTGCCAGCAGCCCCGAGGCTAGAAGAGCCTACGAGCAGTACTTC
TRBJ2-2	-	TRBV30	TRBD2	CAWGSGENTGELFF	TGTGCCTGGGGGAGCGGGGAAAACACCGGGGAGCTGTTTTTT
TRBJ2-5	-	TRBV7-6	TRBD1	CASSLVRATGGRETQYF	TGTGCCAGCAGCTTAGTCCGAGCGACAGGGGGCCGAGAGACCCAGTACTTC
TRBJ2-5	-	TRBV30	-	CAWNRVGSGTQYF	TGTGCCTGGAACAGGGTGGGTAGCGGGACCCAGTACTTC
TRBJ2-7	few	TRBV5-4	TRBD2	CASSLSLAGISYEQYF	TGTGCCAGCAGCTTGAGCCTAGCGGGAATCTCCTACGAGCAGTACTTC
TRBJ2-7	once	TRBV5-5	TRBD1	CASSLVGQGSHEQYF	TGTGCCAGCAGCTTGGTGGGACAGGGTTCCCACGAGCAGTACTTC
TRBJ2-7	-	TRBV27	-	CASSFTGGEQYF	TGTGCCAGCAGTTTCACAGGCGGCGAGCAGTACTTC
TRBJ1-4	-	TRBV12-3/TRBV12-4	-	CASSLGPEEKLFF	TGTGCCAGCAGTTTAGGACCGGAAGAAAAACTGTTTTTT
TRBJ1-1	few	TRBV11-2	-	CASSPAGGSGTEAFF	TGTGCCAGCAGCCCCGCAGGCGGATCGGGTACTGAAGCTTTCTTT
TRBJ2-7	-	TRBV28	-	CASSTLEEQYF	TGTGCCAGCAGTACCCTGGAGGAGCAGTACTTC
TRBJ2-7	-	TRBV10-3	-	CAISGTGASLVSSYEQYF	TGTGCCATCAGTGGTACGGGAGCGAGCCTTGTAAGCTCCTACGAGCAGTACTTC
TRBJ1-4	-	TRBV15	-	CATSDRNNEKLFF	TGTGCCACCAGCGACAGGAATAATGAAAAACTGTTTTTT
TRBJ2-5	-	TRBV4-1	-	CASSLPRDQETQYF	TGCGCCAGCAGCCTTCCTAGGGACCAAGAGACCCAGTACTTC
TRBJ2-7	-	TRBV6-5	-	CASRDSYPPYEQYF	TGTGCCAGCAGAGACAGCTACCCACCCTACGAGCAGTACTTC
TRBJ1-6	-	TRBV19	-	CASSSNKDSPLHF	TGTGCCAGTAGTAGCAACAAGGATTCACCCCTCCACTTT
TRBJ1-2	-	TRBV6-5	-	CASNSGVVNYGYTF	TGTGCCAGCAACTCAGGGGTTGTTAACTATGGCTACACCTTC